Below, 6 T cell receptor beta chains from the same sample are listed, as sequenced in a study of blood T cell repertoires in COVID-19. Sequenced by immunoSEQ multiplex PCR; TCRdb stores in-frame clones only, minus some. The sample yields around 130,000 clones, around 89% seen once. Sequencing was performed on peripheral blood. These receptors originate from a man aged 50-60 years with active or convalescent COVID-19.

V and J are TRBV3-1 (or the pseudogene TRBV3-2) and TRBJ1-1, with D possibly matching TRBD1 (6 bases). CDR1 and CDR2 from the germline V gene are LGHDT and YNNKEL (reference sequence). This CDR3 has 14 amino acids. V was trimmed by 5 bases and J by 4 bases, leaving 14 bases between them. The CDR3 loop is CASSFRGRGTEAFF. As DNA, the CDR3 is TGTGCCAGCAGCTTCAGGGGAAGAGGCACTGAAGCTTTCTTT.

The rearrangement links TRBV6-1 to TRBJ1-5; the match to TRBD1 covers 9 bases. J gave up 1 base and V 3 bases, and 7 bases lay outside the gene matches. The CDR3 loop spans 17 amino acids. Germline V gene sequence: CDR1 MNHNS, CDR2 SASEGT. CDR3 sequence: CASSDYQDRGSNQPQHF. DNA of the CDR3: TGTGCCAGCAGTGATTATCAGGACAGGGGAAGCAATCAGCCCCAGCATTTT.

This chain joins TRBV3-1 (or the pseudogene TRBV3-2) and TRBJ2-3, with 11 positions matching TRBD2. Germline loops: CDR1 LGHDT, CDR2 YNNKEL (reference sequence). The trim removed 2 bases at V and 4 bases at J, leaving 11 bases unmatched. The CDR3 has 18 residues. CDR3 in DNA: TGTGCCAGCAGCCAAAATAAGTTTGGGACTAGCGGCCCAGATACGCAGTATTTT. It is translated as CASSQNKFGTSGPDTQYF.

CDR3 in DNA: TGTGCCAGCAGCACCTTTGAGGGGGCTAGCACTGAAGCTTTCTTT. As protein: CASSTFEGASTEAFF. The chain carries TRBV7-2 and TRBJ1-1, with 7 positions matching TRBD1. This CDR3 has 15 amino acids. Trimming at V came to 5 bases and at J to 4 bases, leaving 10 bases not matched to a gene. CDR1 is SGHTA, CDR2 FQGNSA, per germline.

V is TRBV10-3 and J is TRBJ2-7, with D perhaps matching TRBD2 (5 bases). Germline assignment: CDR1 ENHRY and CDR2 SYGVKD. The CDR3 covers 11 residues. Deletions cut 10 bases from V and 8 bases from J, with 15 bases between. The CDR3 reads CATHGEGQQYF. In DNA, the CDR3 is TGTGCCACCCACGGGGAAGGCCAGCAGTACTTC.

The chain links TRBV7-2 to TRBJ1-2; D is uncertain. Trimming took 11 bases from V and 3 from J, leaving 10 bases between them. Germline CDR1 is SGHTA and CDR2 is FQGNSA. This CDR3 comprises 11 residues. In DNA form, the CDR3 reads TGTGCCTTAACACCGTACTATGGCTACACCTTC. This gives the protein CALTPYYGYTF.